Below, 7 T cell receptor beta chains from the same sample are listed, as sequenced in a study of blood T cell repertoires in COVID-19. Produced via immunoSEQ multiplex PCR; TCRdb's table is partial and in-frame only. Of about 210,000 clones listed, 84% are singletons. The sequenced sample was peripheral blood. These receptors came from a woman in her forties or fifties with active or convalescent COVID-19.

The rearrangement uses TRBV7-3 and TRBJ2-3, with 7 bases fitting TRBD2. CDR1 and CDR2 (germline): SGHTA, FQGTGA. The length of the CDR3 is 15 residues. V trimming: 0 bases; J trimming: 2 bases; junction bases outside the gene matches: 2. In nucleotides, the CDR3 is TGTGCCAGCAGCTTAACGCGGGAGCTCACAGATACGCAGTATTTT. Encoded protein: CASSLTRELTDTQYF.

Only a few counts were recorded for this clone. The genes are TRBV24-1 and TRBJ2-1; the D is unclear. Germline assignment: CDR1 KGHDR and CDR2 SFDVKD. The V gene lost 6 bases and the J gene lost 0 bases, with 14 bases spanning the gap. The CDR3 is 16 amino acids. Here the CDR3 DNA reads TGTGCCACCAGTCCTTCCGACTTGAGCTCCTACAATGAGCAGTTCTTC. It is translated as CATSPSDLSSYNEQFF.

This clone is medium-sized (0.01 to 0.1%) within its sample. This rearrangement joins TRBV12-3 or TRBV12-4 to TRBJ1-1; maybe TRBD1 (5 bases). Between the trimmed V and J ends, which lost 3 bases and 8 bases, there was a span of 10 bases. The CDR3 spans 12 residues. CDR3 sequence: CASSFFPGEAFF. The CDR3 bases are TGTGCCAGCAGTTTTTTTCCAGGGGAAGCTTTCTTT.

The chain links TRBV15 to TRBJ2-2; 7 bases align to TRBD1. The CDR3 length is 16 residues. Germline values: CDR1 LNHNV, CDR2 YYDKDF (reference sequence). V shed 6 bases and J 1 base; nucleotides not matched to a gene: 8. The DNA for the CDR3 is TGTGCCACCAGTAGCCTTGGGACAGAGAACACCGGGGAGCTGTTTTTT. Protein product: CATSSLGTENTGELFF.

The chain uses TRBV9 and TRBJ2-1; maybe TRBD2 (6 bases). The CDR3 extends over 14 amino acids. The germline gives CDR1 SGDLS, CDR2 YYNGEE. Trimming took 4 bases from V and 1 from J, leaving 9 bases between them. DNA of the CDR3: TGTGCCAGCAGCCCTAGCGTATCCTACAATGAGCAGTTCTTC. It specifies CASSPSVSYNEQFF. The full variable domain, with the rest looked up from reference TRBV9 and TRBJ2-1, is DSGVTQTPKHLITATGQRVTLRCSPRSGDLSVYWYQQSLDQGLQFLIQYYNGEERAKGNILERFSAQQFPDLHSELNLSSLELGDSALYFCASSPSVSYNEQFFGPGTRLTVL.

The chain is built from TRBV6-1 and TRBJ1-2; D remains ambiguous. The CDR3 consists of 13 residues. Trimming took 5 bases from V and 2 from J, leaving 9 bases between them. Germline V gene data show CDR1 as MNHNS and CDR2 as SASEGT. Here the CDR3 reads CASSYSLNYGYTF. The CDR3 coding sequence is TGTGCCAGCAGTTATTCACTGAACTATGGCTACACCTTC.

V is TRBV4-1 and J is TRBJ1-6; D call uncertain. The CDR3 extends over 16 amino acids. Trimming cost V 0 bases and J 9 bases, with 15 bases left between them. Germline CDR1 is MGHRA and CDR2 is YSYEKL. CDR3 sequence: CASSQEGRAPGSPLHF. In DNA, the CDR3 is TGCGCCAGCAGCCAAGAGGGTCGAGCCCCAGGTTCACCCCTCCACTTT.